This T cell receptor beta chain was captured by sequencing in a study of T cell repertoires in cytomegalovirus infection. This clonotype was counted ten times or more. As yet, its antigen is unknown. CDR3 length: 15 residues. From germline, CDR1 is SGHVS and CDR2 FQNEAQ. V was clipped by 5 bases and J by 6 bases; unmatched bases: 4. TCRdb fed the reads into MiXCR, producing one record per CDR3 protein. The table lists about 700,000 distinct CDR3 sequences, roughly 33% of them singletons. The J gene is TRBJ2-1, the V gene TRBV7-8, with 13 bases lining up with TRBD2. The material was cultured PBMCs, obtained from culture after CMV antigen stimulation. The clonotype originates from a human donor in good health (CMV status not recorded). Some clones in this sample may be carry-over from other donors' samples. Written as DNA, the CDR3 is TGTGCCAGCAGCCCAGGGACTAGCGGGACCAATGAGCAGTTCTTC. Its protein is CASSPGTSGTNEQFF.